The T cell receptor (beta chain) described here comes from a study of T-cell reconstitution after alpha-beta-depleted transplantation in children. On this clonotype itself: Its antigen is currently unknown.

Construction of the TCRbeta library involved unique molecular identifiers. Each CDR3 protein gets one entry after TCRdb re-called the PCR reads with MiXCR. The sample carries about 470,000 distinct CDR3 sequences, 43% recorded once. Study results and limitations: Among T cells one year after transplant, newly produced cells accounted for most counts and diversity. Expanded graft clones numbering several hundred reportedly gave rise to alpha-beta T cells about two months after transplant.

There are 16 residues in the CDR3. The V and J ends lost 5 bases and 1 base, in that order; junction bases with no gene match: 8. CDR1 is SEHNR, CDR2 FQNEAQ, per germline (reference sequence). Sequenced here: PBMCs, sampled before TCRalphabeta/CD19-depleted stem cell transplant. V usage is TRBV7-9 and J usage is TRBJ2-5; 9 bases agree with TRBD1. This clonotype was sampled from a girl aged 2-10 years with aplastic anemia, due to receive a stem cell transplant. The CDR3 protein is CASSKPGQGFQETQYF. The CDR3 bases are TGTGCCAGCAGCAAACCGGGACAGGGCTTCCAAGAGACCCAGTACTTC.